This T cell receptor (beta chain) is from a study of identical twins. TCRdb independently ran MiXCR on the 5' RACE reads; one entry per CDR3 protein. Here the sample spans a few hundred thousand distinct CDR3 sequences, about 8.3% being singletons. This clonotype was detected a few times. This same sample was also part of a study on yellow fever vaccine responses in identical twins.

The sample was memory (CD45RO+) T cells sorted from blood. This receptor was obtained from a woman between 18 and 29 years old in good health.

This chain's CDR3 is CASSESWSSGANVLTF. For the CDR3, the DNA is TGTGCCAGCAGTGAAAGCTGGTCCTCTGGGGCCAACGTCCTGACTTTC. The rearrangement uses TRBV25-1 and TRBJ2-6, with no clear D. Germline V CDR1 and CDR2: MGHDK, SYGVNS. Trimming removed 2 bases at V and 0 bases at J, with 8 bases between. CDR3 length: 16 residues.